The sequence of this T cell receptor beta chain was determined in a study of T-cell memory formation after mild COVID-19. Regarding the study as a whole: Clones that shrank (day 15 to 85) were balanced CD4/CD8, whereas later expanders leaned CD4+. What remained unconfirmed was the SARS-CoV-2 specificity of second-wave clones peaking on day 37. Some SARS-CoV-2-responding clones were already detected in memory before infection.

On this clonotype: The antigen is not known.

This CDR3 region has 12 residues. The germline V gene has CDR1 LNHDA and CDR2 SQIVND (reference sequence). V gave up 5 bases and J gave up 5 bases, with 8 bases separating them. Using constant-segment primers, 5'RACE produced TCR alpha and TCR beta cDNA libraries carrying sample barcodes and UMIs. TCRdb reprocessed the 5' RACE reads via MiXCR and lists one record per CDR3 protein. The sample includes roughly 340,000 distinct CDR3 sequences, more than 15% of them seen just once. The sequence was collected from a man aged 18-30 years who had mild COVID-19 (a few samples of this study predate the infection). Cell type and time point are not known. The chain recombines TRBV19 with TRBJ2-3; D is perhaps TRBD1 or TRBD2 (5 bases each). Material: PBMCs or a T cell subset sorted from them (not recorded which). In DNA, the CDR3 is TGTGCCAGTAGTTTTGGGGGAGATACGCAGTATTTT. Amino acids: CASSFGGDTQYF.